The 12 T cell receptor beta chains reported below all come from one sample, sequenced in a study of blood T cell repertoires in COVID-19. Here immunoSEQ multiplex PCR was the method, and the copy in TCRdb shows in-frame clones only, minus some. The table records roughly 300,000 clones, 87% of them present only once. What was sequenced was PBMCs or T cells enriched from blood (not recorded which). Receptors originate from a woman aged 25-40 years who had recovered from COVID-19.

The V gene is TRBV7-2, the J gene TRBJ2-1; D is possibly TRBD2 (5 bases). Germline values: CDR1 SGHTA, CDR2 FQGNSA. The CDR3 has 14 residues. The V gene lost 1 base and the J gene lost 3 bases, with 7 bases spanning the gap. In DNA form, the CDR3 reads TGTGCCAGCAGCTTAGGGACTGGCTACAATGAGCAGTTCTTC. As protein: CASSLGTGYNEQFF.

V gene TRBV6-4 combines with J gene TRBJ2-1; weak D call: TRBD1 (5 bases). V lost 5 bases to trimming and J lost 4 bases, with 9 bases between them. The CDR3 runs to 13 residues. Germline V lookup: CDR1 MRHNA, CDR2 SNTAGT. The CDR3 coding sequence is TGTGCCAGCAGTCAGACAGCTTACAATGAGCAGTTCTTC. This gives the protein CASSQTAYNEQFF.

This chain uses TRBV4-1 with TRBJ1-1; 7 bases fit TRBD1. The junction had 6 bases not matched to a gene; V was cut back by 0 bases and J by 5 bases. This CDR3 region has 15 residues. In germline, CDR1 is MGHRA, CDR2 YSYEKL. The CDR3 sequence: CASSQDPTGITEAFF. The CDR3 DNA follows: TGCGCCAGCAGCCAAGATCCGACAGGGATTACTGAAGCTTTCTTT.

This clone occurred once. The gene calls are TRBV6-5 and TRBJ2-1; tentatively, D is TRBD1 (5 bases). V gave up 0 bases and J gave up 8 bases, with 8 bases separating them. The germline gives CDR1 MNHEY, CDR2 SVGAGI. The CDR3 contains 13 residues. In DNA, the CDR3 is TGTGCCAGCAGTTACTCGGGCAGGGATGAGCAGTTCTTC. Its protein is CASSYSGRDEQFF.

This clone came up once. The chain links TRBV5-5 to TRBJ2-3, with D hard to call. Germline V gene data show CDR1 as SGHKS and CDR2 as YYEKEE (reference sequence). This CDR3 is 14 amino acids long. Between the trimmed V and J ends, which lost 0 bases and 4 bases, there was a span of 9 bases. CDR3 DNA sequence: TGTGCCAGCAGCTTGGCCCCCCAGGCAGATACGCAGTATTTT. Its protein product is CASSLAPQADTQYF.

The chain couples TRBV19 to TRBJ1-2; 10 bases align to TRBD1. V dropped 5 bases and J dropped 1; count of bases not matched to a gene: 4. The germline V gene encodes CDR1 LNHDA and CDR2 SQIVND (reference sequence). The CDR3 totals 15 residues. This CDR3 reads CASSGDRGFNYGYTF. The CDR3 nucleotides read TGTGCCAGTAGTGGGGACAGGGGTTTTAACTATGGCTACACCTTC.

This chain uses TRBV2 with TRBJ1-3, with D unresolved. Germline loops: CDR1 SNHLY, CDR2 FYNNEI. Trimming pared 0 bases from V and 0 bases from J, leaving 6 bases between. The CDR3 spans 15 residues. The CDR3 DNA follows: TGTGCCAGCAGTGAAGCGCGACTCTCTGGAAACACCATATATTTT. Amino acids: CASSEARLSGNTIYF.

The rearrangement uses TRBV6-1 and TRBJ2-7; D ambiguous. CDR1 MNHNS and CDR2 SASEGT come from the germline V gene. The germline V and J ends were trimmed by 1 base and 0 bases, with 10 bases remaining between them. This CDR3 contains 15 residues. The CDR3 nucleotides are TGTGCCAGCAGTGAAGAACGAACACACTCCTACGAGCAGTACTTC. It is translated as CASSEERTHSYEQYF.

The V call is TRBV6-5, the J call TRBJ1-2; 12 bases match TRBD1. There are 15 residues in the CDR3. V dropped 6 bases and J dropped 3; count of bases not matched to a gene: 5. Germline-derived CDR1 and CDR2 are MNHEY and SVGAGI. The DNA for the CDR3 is TGTGCCAGCAGCTCCGGGACAGGGGGCGACTATGGCTACACCTTC. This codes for CASSSGTGGDYGYTF.

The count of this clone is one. DNA of the CDR3: TGCGCCAGCAGTGACCCCTCCCGGGGTTATGGCTACACCTTC. Protein: CASSDPSRGYGYTF. The V call is TRBV10-2, the J call TRBJ1-2; D call uncertain. Trimming removed 3 bases from V and 5 bases from J, with 13 bases in between. Germline CDR1 is WSHSY and CDR2 is SAAADI. There are 14 residues in the CDR3.

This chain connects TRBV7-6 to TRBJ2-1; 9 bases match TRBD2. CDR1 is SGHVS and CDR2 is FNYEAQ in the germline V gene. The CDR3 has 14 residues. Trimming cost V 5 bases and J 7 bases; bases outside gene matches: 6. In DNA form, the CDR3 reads TGTGCCAGCAGCCGCCACCTAGCGGGGAATGAGCAGTTCTTC. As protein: CASSRHLAGNEQFF.

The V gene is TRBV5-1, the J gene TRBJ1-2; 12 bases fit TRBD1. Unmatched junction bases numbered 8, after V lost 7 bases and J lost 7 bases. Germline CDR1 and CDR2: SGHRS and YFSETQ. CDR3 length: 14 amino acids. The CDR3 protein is CASARGQGAFGYTF. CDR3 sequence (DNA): TGCGCCAGCGCCCGGGGACAGGGGGCGTTTGGCTACACCTTC.